One and the same sample provided the 2 T cell receptor beta chains below, sequenced in a study of shared clonotypes between healthy human individuals. Repertoires were generated with immunoSEQ multiplex PCR, while TCRdb's copy carries only in-frame clones and drops some. This sample has under 850,000 clones, with over 90% found just once. As defined, naive CD8 cells were CD45RO-negative and positively selected for CCR7, with terminally differentiated effector memory CD45RA+ cells excluded. Sequenced material: naive CD8+ T cells sorted from blood. These receptors all come from a man aged 25 to 45 in good health.

The chain combines TRBV28 with TRBJ2-7, with D maybe TRBD1 (6 bases). V lost 5 bases and J 0 bases, leaving 17 bases between the germline ends. The CDR3 has 16 residues. CDR1 is MDHEN, CDR2 SYDVKM, per germline. CDR3 in amino acids: CASSPRQDLSSYEQYF. CDR3 DNA sequence: TGTGCCAGCAGTCCCCGACAGGACCTTAGCTCCTACGAGCAGTACTTC.

This CDR3 reads CASSLVSLGEQYF. In DNA, the CDR3 is TGTGCCAGCAGTTTGGTATCCTTGGGGGAGCAGTACTTC. The rearrangement uses TRBV28 and TRBJ2-7; no clear D gene. V was trimmed by 3 bases and J by 7 bases, leaving 13 bases between them. The CDR3 contains 13 residues. Germline loops: CDR1 MDHEN, CDR2 SYDVKM.